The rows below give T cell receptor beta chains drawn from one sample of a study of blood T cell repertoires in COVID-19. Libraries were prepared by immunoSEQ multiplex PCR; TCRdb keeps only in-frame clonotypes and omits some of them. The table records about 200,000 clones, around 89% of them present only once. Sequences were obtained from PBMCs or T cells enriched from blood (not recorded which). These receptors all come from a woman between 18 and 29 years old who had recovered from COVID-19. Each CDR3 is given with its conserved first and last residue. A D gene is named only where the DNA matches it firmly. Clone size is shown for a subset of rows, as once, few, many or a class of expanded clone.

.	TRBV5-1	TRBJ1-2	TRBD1	TGCGCCAGCAGCCAGGGGGTGGGCTACACCTTC	CASSQGVGYTF
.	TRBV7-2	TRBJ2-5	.	TGTGCCAGCAGCTCCAGTTGGTCGGAGACCCAGTACTTC	CASSSSWSETQYF
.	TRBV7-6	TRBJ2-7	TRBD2	TGTGCCAGCAGCTTAGCGATGGGACTAGCGGGGGAAAACTTC	CASSLAMGLAGENF
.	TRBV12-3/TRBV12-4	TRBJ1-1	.	TGTGCCAGCAGTTTAATGGCGAACACTGAAGCTTTCTTT	CASSLMANTEAFF
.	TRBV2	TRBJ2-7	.	TGTGCCAGCAGACGGGACTCACGTTACGAGCAGTACTTC	CASRRDSRYEQYF
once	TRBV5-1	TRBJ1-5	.	TGCGCCAGCAGCTTGGGGAGGGAGGGTCAGCCCCAGCATTTT	CASSLGREGQPQHF
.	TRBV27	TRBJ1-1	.	TGTGCCAGCAGTTTAGTTGGGGGGGTGCCTGAAGCTTTCTTT	CASSLVGGVPEAFF
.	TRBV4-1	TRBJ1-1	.	TGCGCCAGCAGCCTGCCCCAGGGGATGGGCACTGAAGCTTTCTTT	CASSLPQGMGTEAFF
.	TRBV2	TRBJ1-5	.	TGTGCCAGCAGTGAACGCACTGGGGGCGGTCAGCCCCAGCATTTT	CASSERTGGGQPQHF
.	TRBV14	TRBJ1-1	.	TGTGCCAGCAGCCAAGATAGTTGGCAGACAGCTGAAGCTTTCTTT	CASSQDSWQTAEAFF
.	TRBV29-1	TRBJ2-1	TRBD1	TGCAGCGTTGAAGATCAGGGGGAATACAATGAGCAGTTCTTC	CSVEDQGEYNEQFF
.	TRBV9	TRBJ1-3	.	TGTGCCAGCAGCGTAGGGCAGGGCTCTGGAAACACCATATATTTT	CASSVGQGSGNTIYF
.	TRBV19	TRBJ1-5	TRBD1	TGTGCCAGTAGCGAACAGGGGGGAGGCAATCAGCCCCAGCATTTT	CASSEQGGGNQPQHF
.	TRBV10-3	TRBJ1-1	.	TGTGCCATCAGTGAGTCAAAGGGGAGGTATGCTTTCTTT	CAISESKGRYAFF
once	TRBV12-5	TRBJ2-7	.	TGTGCTAGTGGTTTGGAGTTCAGCTACGAGCAGTACTTC	CASGLEFSYEQYF
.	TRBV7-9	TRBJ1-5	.	TGTGCCAGCAGCTTTGAGTCTCAGCCCCAGCATTTT	CASSFESQPQHF
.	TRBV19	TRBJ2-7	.	TGTGCCAGTAGTATAGATGGGAGCCGGGCTCACTACGAGCAGTACTTC	CASSIDGSRAHYEQYF
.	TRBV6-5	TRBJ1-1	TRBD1	TGTGCCAGCAGCACCGGGACAGGGGATGAAGCTTTCTTT	CASSTGTGDEAFF
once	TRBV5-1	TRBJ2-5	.	TGCGCCAGCAGCTCAGGCCAAGAGACCCAGTACTTC	CASSSGQETQYF
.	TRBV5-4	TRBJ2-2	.	TGTGCCAGCAGCCGAAAGACAGACACCGGGGAGCTGTTTTTT	CASSRKTDTGELFF
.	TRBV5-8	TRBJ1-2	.	TGTGCCAGCAGCTTCGGAAGGGGCGTCGTCTATGGCTACACCTTC	CASSFGRGVVYGYTF
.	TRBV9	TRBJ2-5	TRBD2	TGTGCCAGCAGCGTAGAAGGGCGGGGGGCCCGAGGGGAGACCCAGTACTTC	CASSVEGRGARGETQYF
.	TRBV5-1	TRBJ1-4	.	TGCGCCAGCAGCCTGGGGAGCCAAGCCGCTGAAAAACTGTTTTTT	CASSLGSQAAEKLFF
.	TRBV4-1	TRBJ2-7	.	TGCGCCAGCAGCCAAGATCGGGGTCACGAGCAGTACTTC	CASSQDRGHEQYF
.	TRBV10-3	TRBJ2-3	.	TGTGCCATCAGTGAGTCAGGGGGTGGAGACACAGATACGCAGTATTTT	CAISESGGGDTDTQYF
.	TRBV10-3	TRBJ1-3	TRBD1	TGTGCCGCCGGACAGGGAGAGGGATCTGGAAACACCATATATTTT	CAAGQGEGSGNTIYF
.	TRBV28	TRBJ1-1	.	TGTGCCAGCAGTCCCTCTGGGCGGACAAAGAACACTGAAGCTTTCTTT	CASSPSGRTKNTEAFF
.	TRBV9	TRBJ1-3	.	TGTGCCAGCAGCGGGGACGCGGGGGGAAACACCATATATTTT	CASSGDAGGNTIYF
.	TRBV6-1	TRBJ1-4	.	TGTGCCAGCAGTGTAAGGGGCCCCCAACTAATACGGAATGAAAAACTGTTTTTT	CASSVRGPQLIRNEKLFF
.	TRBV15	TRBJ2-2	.	TGTGCCACCAGCATGGTCGGTTCCGGGGAGCTGTTTTTT	CATSMVGSGELFF
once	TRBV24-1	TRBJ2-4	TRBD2	TGTGCCACCAGCCGGGGGGGGGTGAAGAACATTCAGTACTTC	CATSRGGVKNIQYF
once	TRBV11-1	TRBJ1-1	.	TGTGCCAGCAGCTTAAGTAACAGGGCGAACACTGAAGCTTTCTTT	CASSLSNRANTEAFF
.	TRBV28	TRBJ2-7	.	TGTGCCAGCAGTCCCCCACGGGGGGCGGTTAAGGAGCAGTACTTC	CASSPPRGAVKEQYF
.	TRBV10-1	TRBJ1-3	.	TGCGCCAGCAGTCCGGGGACTGGAAACACCATATATTTT	CASSPGTGNTIYF
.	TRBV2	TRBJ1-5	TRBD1	TGTGCCAGCAGCGACAGGGGGCCGGGGGATCAGCCCCAGCATTTT	CASSDRGPGDQPQHF
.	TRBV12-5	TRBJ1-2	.	TGTGCTAGTGGTTTGAACTACCGGGACAACTTGTTC	CASGLNYRDNLF
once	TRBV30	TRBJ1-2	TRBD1	TGTGCCTGGAGGGAAGGCGGACAGGGAAGGATCTATGGCTACACCTTC	CAWREGGQGRIYGYTF
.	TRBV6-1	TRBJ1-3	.	TGTGCCAGCAGTGAATATGTAACAGTTGGAAACACCATATATTTT	CASSEYVTVGNTIYF
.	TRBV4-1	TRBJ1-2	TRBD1	TGCGCCAGCAATCAAGGACAGGCTAACTATGGCTACACCTTC	CASNQGQANYGYTF
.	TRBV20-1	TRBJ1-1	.	TGCAGTGCTACTGAAGCTCGGGACATCACTGAAGCTTTCTTT	CSATEARDITEAFF
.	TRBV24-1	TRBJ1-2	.	TGTGCCACCAGTGACCGAGACGCAGGGGTCGACGGCTACACCTTC	CATSDRDAGVDGYTF
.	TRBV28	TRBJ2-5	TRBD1	TGTGCCAGCAGTTTATTAACGGGACAGGGCCAAGAGACCCAGTACTTC	CASSLLTGQGQETQYF
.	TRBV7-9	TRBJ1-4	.	TGTGCCAGCAGCCCCAGGATCAGTGCAACTAATGAAAAACTGTTTTTT	CASSPRISATNEKLFF
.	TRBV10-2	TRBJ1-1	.	TGCGCCAGCACGGTTAAGAGCATGAACACTGAAGCTTTCTTT	CASTVKSMNTEAFF
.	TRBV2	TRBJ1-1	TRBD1	TGTGCCAGCAGTGGGTCAGGGGGCCTTGAAGCTTTCTTT	CASSGSGGLEAFF
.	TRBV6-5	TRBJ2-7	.	TGTGCCAGCGGGGGCCCCGGGGTCAACGAGCAGTACTTC	CASGGPGVNEQYF
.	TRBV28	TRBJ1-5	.	TGTGCCAGCAGTCAGGGGAGCAATCAGCCCCAGCATTTT	CASSQGSNQPQHF
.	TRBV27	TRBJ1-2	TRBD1	TGTGCCAGCAGCGACAGGGGGTATGGCTACACCTTC	CASSDRGYGYTF
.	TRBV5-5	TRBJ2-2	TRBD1	TGTGCCAGCAGCTCAATTGGGACAGTCGTAGGGGAGCTGTTTTTT	CASSSIGTVVGELFF
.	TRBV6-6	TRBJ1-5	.	TGTGCCAGCAGCTTCACCCAGGGTTATCAGCCCCAGCATTTT	CASSFTQGYQPQHF
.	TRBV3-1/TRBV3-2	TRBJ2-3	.	TGTGCCAGCAGCCAGAACAGCCGGTCGAGCACAGATACGCAGTATTTT	CASSQNSRSSTDTQYF
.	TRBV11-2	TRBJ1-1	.	TGTGCCAGCAGCTTATCTTTCGGGGGTGAAGCTTTCTTT	CASSLSFGGEAFF
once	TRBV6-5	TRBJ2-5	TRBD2	TGTGCCAGCGACCCGAGCGGGGGGGCCCCAGAGACCCAGTACTTC	CASDPSGGAPETQYF
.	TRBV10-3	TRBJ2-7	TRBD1	TGTGCCATCAGCCCAAGCAGGGGGCTAGGGTACTTC	CAISPSRGLGYF
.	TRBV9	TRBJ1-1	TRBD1	TGTGCCAGCAGCGAATTCCCAGGGGGTGCGAACACTGAAGCTTTCTTT	CASSEFPGGANTEAFF
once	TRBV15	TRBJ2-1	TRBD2	TGTGCCACCAGCAGTTACGGGGGGGGCCCCTACAATGAGCAGTTCTTC	CATSSYGGGPYNEQFF
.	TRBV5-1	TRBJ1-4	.	TGCGCCAGCAGCTTGGGCCAACGGTGGAATGAAAAACTGTTTTTT	CASSLGQRWNEKLFF
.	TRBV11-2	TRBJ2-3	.	TGTGCCAGCAGCCTAAGGACTTCCTTCCCAGATACGCAGTATTTT	CASSLRTSFPDTQYF
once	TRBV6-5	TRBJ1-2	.	TGTGCCAGCAGCCGCACTGATTCGAACTTCTATGGCTACACCTTC	CASSRTDSNFYGYTF